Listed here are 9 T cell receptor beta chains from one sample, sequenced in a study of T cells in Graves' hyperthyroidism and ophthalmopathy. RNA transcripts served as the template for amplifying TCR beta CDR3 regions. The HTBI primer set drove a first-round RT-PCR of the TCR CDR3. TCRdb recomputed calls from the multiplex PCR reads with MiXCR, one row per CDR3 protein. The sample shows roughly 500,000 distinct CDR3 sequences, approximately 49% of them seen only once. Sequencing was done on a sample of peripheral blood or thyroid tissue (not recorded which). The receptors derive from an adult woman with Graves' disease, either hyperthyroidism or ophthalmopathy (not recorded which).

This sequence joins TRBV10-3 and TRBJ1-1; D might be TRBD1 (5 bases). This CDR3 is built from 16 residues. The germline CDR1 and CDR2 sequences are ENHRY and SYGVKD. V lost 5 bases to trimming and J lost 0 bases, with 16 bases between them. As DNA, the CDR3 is TGTGCCATCAGTAAAGGGACGGTAGAGATGAACACTGAAGCTTTCTTT. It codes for CAISKGTVEMNTEAFF.

CDR3 sequence: CSGMSTEAFF. The CDR3 region has the DNA TGCAGCGGGATGTCCACTGAAGCTTTCTTT. The chain has TRBV29-1 and TRBJ1-1; no clear D. The V gene lost 7 bases and the J gene lost 4 bases, with 7 bases spanning the gap. Germline CDR1 is SQVTM and CDR2 is ANQGSEA. This CDR3 region has 10 residues. Together with reference TRBV29-1 and TRBJ1-1, the CDR3 gives the full variable domain: SAVISQKPSRDICQRGTSLTIQCQVDSQVTMMFWYRQQPGQSLTLIATANQGSEATYESGFVIDKFPISRPNLTFSTLTVSNMSPEDSSIYLCSGMSTEAFFGQGTRLTVV.

The CDR3 reads CAISVDSLLNYGYTF. DNA of the CDR3: TGTGCCATCAGTGTAGACAGCCTTCTTAACTATGGCTACACCTTC. The J gene is TRBJ1-2, the V gene TRBV10-3; TRBD1 is a possible D gene (5 bases). This CDR3 comprises 15 residues. V lost 4 bases and J 1 base, leaving 13 bases between the germline ends. The germline V gene has CDR1 ENHRY and CDR2 SYGVKD.

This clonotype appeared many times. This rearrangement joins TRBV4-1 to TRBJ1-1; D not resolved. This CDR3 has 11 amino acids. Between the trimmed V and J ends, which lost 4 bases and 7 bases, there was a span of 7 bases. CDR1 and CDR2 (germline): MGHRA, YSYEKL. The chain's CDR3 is CASSLGREAFF. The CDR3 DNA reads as TGCGCCAGCAGCCTCGGACGTGAAGCTTTCTTT.

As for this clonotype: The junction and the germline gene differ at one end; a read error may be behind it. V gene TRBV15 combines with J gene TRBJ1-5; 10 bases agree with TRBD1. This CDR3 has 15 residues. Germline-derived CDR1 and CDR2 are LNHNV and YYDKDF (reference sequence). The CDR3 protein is CAASSYGTGEQPQHF. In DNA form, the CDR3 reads TGTGCCGCCAGCAGTTATGGGACAGGGGAACAGCCCCAGCATTTT.

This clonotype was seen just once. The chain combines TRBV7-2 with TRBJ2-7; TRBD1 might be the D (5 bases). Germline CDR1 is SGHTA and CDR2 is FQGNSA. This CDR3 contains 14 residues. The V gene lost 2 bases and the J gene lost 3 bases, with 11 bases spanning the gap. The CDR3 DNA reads TGTGCCAGCAGCTTACAGGGCTGGAGCTACGAGCAGTACTTC. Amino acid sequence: CASSLQGWSYEQYF.

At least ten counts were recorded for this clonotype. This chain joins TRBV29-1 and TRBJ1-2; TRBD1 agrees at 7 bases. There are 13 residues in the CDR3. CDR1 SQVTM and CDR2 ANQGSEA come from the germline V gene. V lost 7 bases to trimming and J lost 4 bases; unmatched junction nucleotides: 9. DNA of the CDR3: TGCAGCGCCTGGGACAGCATTGGCTATGGCTACACCTTC. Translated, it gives CSAWDSIGYGYTF.

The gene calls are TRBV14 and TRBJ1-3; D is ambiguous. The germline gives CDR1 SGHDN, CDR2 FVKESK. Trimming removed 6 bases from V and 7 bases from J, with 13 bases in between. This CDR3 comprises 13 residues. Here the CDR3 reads CASREDGVNTIYF. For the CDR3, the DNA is TGTGCCAGCAGGGAAGATGGCGTGAACACCATATATTTT.

CDR3 protein: CSASRQNSYEQYF. The CDR3 bases are TGCAGTGCTAGCCGACAGAACTCCTACGAGCAGTACTTC. This chain joins TRBV20-1 and TRBJ2-7; TRBD1 might be the D (5 bases). The germline V gene has CDR1 DFQATT and CDR2 SNEGSKA (reference sequence). The CDR3 is 13 residues long. Trimming left V 3 bases short and J 0 bases short, with 9 bases between.